This TCR beta chain was obtained from a study of shared clonotypes between healthy human individuals. Findings of the study overall: Non-shared clonotypes had lower generation probabilities than clonotypes shared by all four sorted-subset donors. The expectation was that sequencing depth would affect clonotype sharing among donors.

This clone was seen at least ten times. What it recognizes is unknown. The method was immunoSEQ multiplex PCR; TCRdb's version includes in-frame clones alone and lacks a portion of them. The sample has around 700,000 clones, about three quarters seen once. V shed 2 bases, J shed 9 bases, and the junction held 7 bases outside the gene matches. Per germline, CDR1 SGHVS and CDR2 FNYEAQ. There are 15 residues in the CDR3. CD4+ cells yielded CD45RA+ naive and CD45RA-negative memory subsets. The sequenced sample was memory CD4+ T cells sorted from blood. Noted subset: CD45RA-negative fraction. The receptor was derived from a woman aged 30 to 39 in good health. The chain couples TRBV7-6 to TRBJ2-1, with 10 bases lining up with TRBD2. The CDR3 region is CASSLSGRAASEQFF. The CDR3 nucleotides are TGTGCCAGCAGCTTAAGCGGGAGGGCCGCGAGTGAGCAGTTCTTC.